A single sample is the source of the 28 T cell receptor beta chains below, sequenced in a study of T cell responses to AZD1222 COVID-19 vaccine. Repertoires were generated with immunoSEQ multiplex PCR, while TCRdb's copy carries only in-frame clones and drops some. The repertoire holds 95,000 to 100,000 clones, with 75% to 95% as singletons. Sample: peripheral blood, taken on day 0 of AZD1222 vaccination. These receptors were taken from an adult in good health.

This chain's CDR3 is CASSLGSYEQYF. The CDR3 DNA sequence: TGTGCCAGCAGTTTGGGGTCCTACGAGCAGTACTTC. The J gene is TRBJ2-7, the V gene TRBV27, with D unclear. V lost 3 bases to trimming and J lost 1 base, with 4 bases between them. In germline, CDR1 is MNHEY, CDR2 SMNVEV (reference sequence). CDR3 length: 12 amino acids.

The J gene is TRBJ1-5, the V gene TRBV7-9; D is unclear. Germline CDR1 reads SEHNR; CDR2 reads FQNEAQ (reference sequence). V was trimmed by 3 bases and J by 7 bases, leaving 10 bases between them. The CDR3 consists of 13 residues. CDR3: CASSFESGQPQHF. CDR3 DNA sequence: TGTGCCAGCAGCTTTGAGTCGGGGCAGCCCCAGCATTTT.

The chain recombines TRBV12-3 or TRBV12-4 with TRBJ1-1; unclear D gene. V was clipped by 6 bases and J by 4 bases, with 6 bases between them. The CDR3 totals 11 residues. The CDR3, as DNA: TGTGCCAGCAGCAAGATCACTGAAGCTTTCTTT. As protein: CASSKITEAFF.

V and J are TRBV10-3 and TRBJ2-2; TRBD1 is a possible D gene (6 bases). The CDR3 is 16 amino acids. With 10 bases removed from V and 1 base from J, the gap between germline ends came to 19 bases. Germline V gives CDR1 ENHRY, CDR2 SYGVKD. In nucleotides, the CDR3 is TGTGCCACCAATAAACGACAGGTGGAGAACACCGGGGAGCTGTTTTTT. It specifies CATNKRQVENTGELFF.

As to this clone: No conserved phenylalanine or tryptophan is present at the end of the CDR3, so a read error is the likely explanation. The limits of the CDR3 on the DNA are not certain, so only TCRdb's listed CDR3 is given. The V call is TRBV7-9, the J call TRBJ1-2; whether TRBD1, the table's D call, matches the DNA was not checked. The CDR3 spans 13 amino acids, including both terminal residues. Germline CDR1 SEHNR, CDR2 FQNEAQ (reference sequence). CDR3 in amino acids: CASSELGTGPLKV.

This chain joins TRBV5-1 and TRBJ2-3; 10 nucleotides line up with TRBD1. This CDR3 has 17 residues. Germline CDR1 is SGHRS and CDR2 is YFSETQ. V lost 0 bases and J lost 5; bases outside the gene matches: 9. CDR3 nucleotide sequence: TGCGCCAGCAGCTTGGTTCCGACAGGGGGCAATTTAGATACGCAGTATTTT. Its protein product is CASSLVPTGGNLDTQYF.

This clone has just a few counts. The chain has TRBV5-1 and TRBJ2-7, with D perhaps TRBD2 (6 bases). CDR1 is SGHRS, CDR2 YFSETQ, per germline. The germline V and J ends were trimmed by 0 bases and 4 bases, with 14 bases remaining between them. The CDR3 has 15 residues. Here the CDR3 DNA reads TGCGCCAGCAGCTTGGCGGACGCGGGGTTTTACGAGCAGTACTTC. Protein: CASSLADAGFYEQYF.

The V and J genes are TRBV10-1 and TRBJ2-7; D gene ambiguous. The CDR3 covers 14 residues. Trimming took off 3 bases at V and 6 bases at J, with 15 bases between the two ends. Germline V lookup: CDR1 WNHNN, CDR2 SYGVQD (reference sequence). The CDR3 sequence is CASSDPVRSSEQYF. The CDR3 DNA is TGCGCCAGCAGTGACCCGGTCCGGAGCAGCGAGCAGTACTTC.

The V and J genes are TRBV10-3 and TRBJ2-3, with 14 bases identical to TRBD2. The junction had 6 bases not matched to a gene; V was cut back by 5 bases and J by 5 bases. Per the germline V gene, CDR1 is ENHRY and CDR2 is SYGVKD. The CDR3 extends over 16 amino acids. CDR3 amino acids: CAISSTSGGAEDTQYF. As DNA, the CDR3 is TGTGCCATCAGTTCGACTAGCGGGGGGGCCGAAGATACGCAGTATTTT.

The rearrangement uses TRBV2 and TRBJ1-2, with D unclear. There are 15 residues in the CDR3. CDR1 and CDR2 from the germline V gene are SNHLY and FYNNEI. Trimming shortened V by 4 bases and J by 4 bases, and 16 bases separated the two germline ends. The CDR3 region has the DNA TGTGCCAGCAGTGTTAGGAGAATAGCCCCCTATGGCTACACCTTC. It yields the protein CASSVRRIAPYGYTF.

The chain recombines TRBV5-1 with TRBJ1-2; D possibly corresponds to TRBD1 (6 bases). This CDR3 spans 15 amino acids. Germline lookup yields CDR1 SGHRS and CDR2 YFSETQ. The germline V and J ends were trimmed by 6 bases and 3 bases, with 18 bases remaining between them. CDR3 sequence reads: CASTLEGGRYYGYTF. CDR3 in DNA: TGCGCCAGCACACTGGAGGGGGGGCGATACTATGGCTACACCTTC.

V is TRBV2 and J is TRBJ1-3, with 7 nucleotides matching TRBD1. In germline, CDR1 is SNHLY, CDR2 FYNNEI. CDR3 length: 17 amino acids. The V segment lost 6 bases and the J segment 0 bases; nucleotides outside the gene matches: 11. In nucleotides, the CDR3 is TGTGCCAGCAGCCCGCTGGGCAGGGGGAGCTCTGGAAACACCATATATTTT. This sequence encodes CASSPLGRGSSGNTIYF.

The chain uses TRBV18 and TRBJ2-2, with TRBD1 as a possible D gene (5 bases). The CDR3 extends over 12 amino acids. Between the trimmed V and J ends, which lost 3 bases and 6 bases, there was a span of 5 bases. The germline gives CDR1 KGHSH, CDR2 LQKENI. The CDR3, as DNA: TGTGCCAGCTCACCGGGGCCCGGGGAGCTGTTTTTT. It yields the protein CASSPGPGELFF.

This chain joins TRBV19 and TRBJ1-4; a possible D gene is TRBD1 (5 bases). Germline CDR1 and CDR2: LNHDA and SQIVND (reference sequence). The CDR3 spans 14 residues. V lost 8 bases, J lost 8 bases, and 18 bases lay in between. The CDR3 coding sequence is TGTGCCAGTTCCCTGATATCGGGGACGGAAAAACTGTTTTTT. It translates to CASSLISGTEKLFF.

V is TRBV5-1 and J is TRBJ1-3, with unresolved D. Trimming pared 1 base from V and 0 bases from J, leaving 8 bases between. The CDR3 extends over 15 amino acids. Germline lookup yields CDR1 SGHRS and CDR2 YFSETQ. The CDR3 loop is CASSLTALSGNTIYF. CDR3 sequence (DNA): TGCGCCAGCAGCTTGACAGCCCTCTCTGGAAACACCATATATTTT.

The chain uses TRBV7-8 and TRBJ1-2, with a tentative D call TRBD1 (6 bases). The length of the CDR3 is 15 residues. Germline-derived CDR1 and CDR2 are SGHVS and FQNEAQ. Trimming removed 3 bases at V and 3 bases at J, with 14 bases between. CDR3 nucleotide sequence: TGTGCCAGCAGCTTTGTGACGGACAGCTACTATGGCTACACCTTC. The encoded protein is CASSFVTDSYYGYTF.

This clone has a single count. The CDR3 spells CASSEWGQGPTGELFF. CDR3 bases: TGCGCCAGCAGTGAGTGGGGACAGGGGCCCACCGGGGAGCTGTTTTTT. V and J are TRBV10-1 and TRBJ2-2, with 10 bases matching TRBD1. Germline V gives CDR1 WNHNN, CDR2 SYGVQD (reference sequence). The CDR3 is 16 amino acids. Trimming took 1 base from V and 4 from J; bases not matched to a gene: 3.

The V call is TRBV2, the J call TRBJ1-4; D remains ambiguous. The CDR3 spans 10 residues. Per the germline V gene, CDR1 is SNHLY and CDR2 is FYNNEI. V was cut by 6 bases and J by 7 bases, with 3 bases left in between. For the CDR3, the DNA is TGTGCCAGCAGCGGTGAAAAACTGTTTTTT. Translating it yields CASSGEKLFF.

The chain joins TRBV7-8 to TRBJ2-3; 9 bases line up with TRBD1. Germline V gene data show CDR1 as SGHVS and CDR2 as FQNEAQ. This CDR3 spans 13 amino acids. Germline trimming cut 10 bases from V and 1 base from J; bases unmatched to any gene: 3. This chain's CDR3 is CATRTGGTDTQYF. In nucleotides, the CDR3 is TGTGCCACCAGGACAGGGGGCACAGATACGCAGTATTTT.

The chain recombines TRBV4-1 with TRBJ1-2; no clear D gene. V was trimmed by 4 bases and J by 8 bases, leaving 14 bases between them. The CDR3 has 13 residues. Germline assignment: CDR1 MGHRA and CDR2 YSYEKL. The CDR3 spells CASSRAGLEGYTF. The CDR3 nucleotides are TGCGCCAGCAGCCGAGCGGGTCTAGAAGGCTACACCTTC.

The rearrangement uses TRBV11-2 and TRBJ1-5; D gene unclear. V shed 3 bases and J shed 4 bases, with 13 bases lying between them. This CDR3 spans 15 amino acids. CDR1 and CDR2 (germline): SGHAT, FQNNGV. The CDR3 coding sequence is TGTGCCAGCAGCTTGGGGAGAAGCCGTAATCAGCCCCAGCATTTT. Protein product: CASSLGRSRNQPQHF.

This clone was seen a few times. The chain links TRBV7-9 to TRBJ2-3; TRBD2 matches 9 bases. Germline loops: CDR1 SEHNR, CDR2 FQNEAQ (reference sequence). V trimming: 2 bases; J trimming: 2 bases; junction bases outside the gene matches: 5. There are 16 residues in the CDR3. The CDR3 nucleotides read TGTGCCAGCAGCTTAATAGCGGGGGAGTTCACAGATACGCAGTATTTT. Its protein product is CASSLIAGEFTDTQYF.

This clone was seen only once. V usage is TRBV25-1 and J usage is TRBJ1-6; D gene unclear. Germline-derived CDR1 and CDR2 are MGHDK and SYGVNS. The V end was cut by 0 bases, the J end by 10 bases, with 7 bases between. This CDR3 spans 13 amino acids. For the CDR3, the DNA is TGTGCCAGCAGTGAATACCCGAGGTCACCCCTCCACTTT. Translating it yields CASSEYPRSPLHF.

In its sample, this clone was seen once. V gene TRBV23-1 combines with J gene TRBJ1-2, with a possible D match to TRBD1 (6 bases). TRBV23-1 carries the ORF label, with uncertain function. Trimming cost V 3 bases and J 4 bases, with 15 bases left between them. The CDR3 spans 15 residues. The CDR3 loop is CASSHSDRNAYGYTF. Here the CDR3 DNA reads TGCGCCAGCAGTCACAGCGACAGGAATGCCTATGGCTACACCTTC.

The chain couples TRBV7-2 to TRBJ2-3; D remains ambiguous. CDR3 length: 13 amino acids. Germline CDR1 reads SGHTA; CDR2 reads FQGNSA. Trimming stripped 2 bases from V and 1 base from J, with 4 bases between. The DNA for the CDR3 is TGTGCCAGCAGCTTACAGGGCACAGATACGCAGTATTTT. Residues: CASSLQGTDTQYF.

This clone has more than one count but fewer than ten. This rearrangement joins TRBV2 to TRBJ1-2; maybe TRBD1 (5 bases). The ends were cut back, 1 base at V and 8 bases at J, with 17 bases in the middle. The germline CDR1 and CDR2 sequences are SNHLY and FYNNEI. CDR3 length: 15 amino acids. This CDR3 is CASSEVGGGFNGYTF. Here the CDR3 DNA reads TGTGCCAGCAGTGAAGTGGGTGGGGGGTTCAACGGCTACACCTTC.

The V gene is TRBV9, the J gene TRBJ2-7; the D is unclear. Germline V gives CDR1 SGDLS, CDR2 YYNGEE. V lost 0 bases to trimming and J lost 1 base, with 8 bases between them. This CDR3 is 14 amino acids long. CDR3: CASSVASDSYEQYF. In nucleotides, the CDR3 is TGTGCCAGCAGCGTAGCAAGCGATTCCTACGAGCAGTACTTC.

This clone has more than one count but fewer than ten. The rearrangement uses TRBV29-1 and TRBJ1-1; D gene unclear. Germline CDR1 and CDR2: SQVTM and ANQGSEA. CDR3 length: 11 amino acids. V was cut by 4 bases and J by 0 bases, with 3 bases left in between. Here the CDR3 reads CSVGLNTEAFF. The DNA for the CDR3 is TGCAGCGTTGGGCTGAACACTGAAGCTTTCTTT. Full variable domain (remainder filled in from reference TRBV29-1 and TRBJ1-1): SAVISQKPSRDICQRGTSLTIQCQVDSQVTMMFWYRQQPGQSLTLIATANQGSEATYESGFVIDKFPISRPNLTFSTLTVSNMSPEDSSIYLCSVGLNTEAFFGQGTRLTVV.